This T cell receptor (beta chain) derives from a study of blood T cell repertoires in COVID-19. TCRdb's table, derived via immunoSEQ multiplex PCR, lists solely in-frame clones and lacks some. The sample includes roughly 410,000 clones, more than 70% of them seen just once. The germline CDR1 and CDR2 sequences are SGHDT and YYEEEE. The CDR3 covers 18 residues. The V and J ends lost 0 bases and 5 bases, in that order; junction bases with no gene match: 12. Source material: peripheral blood. This TCR was recovered from a woman aged 60-75 years with COVID-19, enrolled during active disease. The chain has TRBV5-6 and TRBJ2-3; 10 nucleotides agree with TRBD2. The CDR3 DNA reads TGTGCCAGCAGCTTGGTTAGCGGGGGGCCCGGGCGGGGAGATACGCAGTATTTT. Translation gives CASSLVSGGPGRGDTQYF.